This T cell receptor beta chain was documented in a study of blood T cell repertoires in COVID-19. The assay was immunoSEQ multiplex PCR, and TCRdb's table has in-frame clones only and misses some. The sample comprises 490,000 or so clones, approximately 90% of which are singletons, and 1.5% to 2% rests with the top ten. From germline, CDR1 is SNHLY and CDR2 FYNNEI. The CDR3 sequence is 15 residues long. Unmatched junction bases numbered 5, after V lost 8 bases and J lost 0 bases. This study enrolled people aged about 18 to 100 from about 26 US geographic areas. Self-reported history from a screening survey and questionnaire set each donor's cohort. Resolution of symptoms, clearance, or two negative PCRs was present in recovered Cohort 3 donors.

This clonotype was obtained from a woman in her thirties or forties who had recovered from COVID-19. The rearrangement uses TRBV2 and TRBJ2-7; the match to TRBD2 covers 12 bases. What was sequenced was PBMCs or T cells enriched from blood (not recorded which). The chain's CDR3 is CASLGLAGHSYEQYF. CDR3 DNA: TGTGCCAGCCTGGGACTAGCGGGTCACTCCTACGAGCAGTACTTC.